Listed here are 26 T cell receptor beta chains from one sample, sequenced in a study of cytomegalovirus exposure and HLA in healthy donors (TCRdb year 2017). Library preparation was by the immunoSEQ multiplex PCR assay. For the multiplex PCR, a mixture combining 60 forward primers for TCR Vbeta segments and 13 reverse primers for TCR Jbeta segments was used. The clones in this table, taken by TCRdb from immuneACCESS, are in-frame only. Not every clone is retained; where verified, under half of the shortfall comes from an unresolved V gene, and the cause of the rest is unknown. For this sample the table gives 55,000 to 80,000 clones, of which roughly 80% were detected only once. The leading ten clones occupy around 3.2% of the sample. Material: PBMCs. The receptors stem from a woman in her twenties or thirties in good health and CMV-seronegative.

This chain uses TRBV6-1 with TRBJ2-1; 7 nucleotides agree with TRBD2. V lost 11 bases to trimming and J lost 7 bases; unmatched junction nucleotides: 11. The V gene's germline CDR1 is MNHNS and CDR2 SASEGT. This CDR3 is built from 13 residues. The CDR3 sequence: CALVGGGLNEQFF. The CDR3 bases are TGTGCCTTGGTGGGGGGGGGTCTGAATGAGCAGTTCTTC.

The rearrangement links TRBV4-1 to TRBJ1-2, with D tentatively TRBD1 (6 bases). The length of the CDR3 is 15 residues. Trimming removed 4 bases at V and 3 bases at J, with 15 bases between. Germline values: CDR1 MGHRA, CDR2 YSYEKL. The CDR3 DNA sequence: TGCGCCAGCAGCCGGACCCGGGACACAGACTATGGCTACACCTTC. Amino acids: CASSRTRDTDYGYTF.

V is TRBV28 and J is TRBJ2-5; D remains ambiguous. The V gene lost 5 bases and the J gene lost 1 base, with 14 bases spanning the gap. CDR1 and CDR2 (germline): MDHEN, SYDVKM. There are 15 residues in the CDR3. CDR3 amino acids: CASSQQRYFQETQYF. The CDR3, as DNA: TGTGCCAGCAGTCAGCAGCGCTACTTCCAAGAGACCCAGTACTTC.

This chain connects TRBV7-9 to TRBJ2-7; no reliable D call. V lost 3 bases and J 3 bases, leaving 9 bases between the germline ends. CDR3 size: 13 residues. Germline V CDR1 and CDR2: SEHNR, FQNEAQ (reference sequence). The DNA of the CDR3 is TGTGCCAGCAGCTTTCCTCAGCGCTACGAGCAGTACTTC. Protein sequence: CASSFPQRYEQYF.

The CDR3 region has the DNA TGTGCCAGCAGCTTGATTTTCGATCAGCCCCAGCATTTT. It encodes CASSLIFDQPQHF. The chain has TRBV5-5 and TRBJ1-5; unclear D gene. Between the trimmed V and J ends, which lost 1 base and 5 bases, there was a span of 7 bases. CDR3 length: 13 residues. CDR1 SGHKS and CDR2 YYEKEE come from the germline V gene (reference sequence). Variable domain in full (rest from reference TRBV5-5 and TRBJ1-5): DAGVTQSPTHLIKTRGQQVTLRCSPISGHKSVSWYQQVLGQGPQFIFQYYEKEERGRGNFPDRFSARQFPNYSSELNVNALLLGDSALYLCASSLIFDQPQHFGDGTRLSIL.

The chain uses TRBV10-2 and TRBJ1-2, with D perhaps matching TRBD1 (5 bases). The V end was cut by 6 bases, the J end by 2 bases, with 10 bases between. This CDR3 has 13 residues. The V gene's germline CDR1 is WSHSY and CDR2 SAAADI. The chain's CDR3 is CASSATANYGYTF. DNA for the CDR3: TGCGCCAGCAGCGCGACAGCGAACTATGGCTACACCTTC.

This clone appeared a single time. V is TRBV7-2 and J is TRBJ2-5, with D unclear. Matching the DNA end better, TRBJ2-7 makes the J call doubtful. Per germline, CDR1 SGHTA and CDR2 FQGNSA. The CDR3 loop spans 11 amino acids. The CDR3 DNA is TGTGCCAGCAGCTCAGCCTACGAGCAGTACTTC. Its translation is CASSSAYEQYF.

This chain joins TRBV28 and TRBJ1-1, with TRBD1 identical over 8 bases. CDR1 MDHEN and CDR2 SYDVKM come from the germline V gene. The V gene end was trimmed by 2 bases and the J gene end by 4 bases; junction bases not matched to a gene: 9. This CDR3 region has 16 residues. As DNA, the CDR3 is TGTGCCAGCAGTTTAGCCCGAGACACAGGGGGCACTGAAGCTTTCTTT. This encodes CASSLARDTGGTEAFF.

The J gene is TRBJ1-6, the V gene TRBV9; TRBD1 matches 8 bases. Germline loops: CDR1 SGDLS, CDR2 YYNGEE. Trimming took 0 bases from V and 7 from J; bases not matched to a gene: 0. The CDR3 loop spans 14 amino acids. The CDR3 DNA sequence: TGTGCCAGCAGCGTAGGGACAGGGAATTCACCCCTCCACTTT. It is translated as CASSVGTGNSPLHF.

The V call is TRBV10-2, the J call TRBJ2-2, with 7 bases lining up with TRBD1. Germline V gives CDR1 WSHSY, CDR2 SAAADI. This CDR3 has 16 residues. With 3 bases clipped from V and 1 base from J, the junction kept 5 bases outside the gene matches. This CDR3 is CASSDGRDRNTGELFF. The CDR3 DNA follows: TGCGCCAGCAGTGACGGCAGGGACAGGAACACCGGGGAGCTGTTTTTT.

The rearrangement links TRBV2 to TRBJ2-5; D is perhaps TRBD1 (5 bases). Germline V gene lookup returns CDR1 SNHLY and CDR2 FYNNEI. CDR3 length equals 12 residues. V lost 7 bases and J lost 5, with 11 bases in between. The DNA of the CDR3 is TGTGCCAGCAAGCAGGGTTTGGAGACCCAGTACTTC. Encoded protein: CASKQGLETQYF.

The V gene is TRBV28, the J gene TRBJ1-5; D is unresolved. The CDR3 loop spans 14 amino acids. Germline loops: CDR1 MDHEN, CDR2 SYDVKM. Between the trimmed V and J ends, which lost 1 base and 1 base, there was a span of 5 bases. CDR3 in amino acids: CASSLLRSNQPQHF. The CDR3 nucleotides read TGTGCCAGCAGTTTATTACGGAGCAATCAGCCCCAGCATTTT.

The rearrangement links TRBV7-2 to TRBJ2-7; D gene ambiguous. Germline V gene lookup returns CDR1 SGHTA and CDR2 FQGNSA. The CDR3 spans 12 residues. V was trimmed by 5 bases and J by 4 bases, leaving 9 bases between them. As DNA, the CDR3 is TGTGCCAGCAGCCAGACTCAGTACGAGCAGTACTTC. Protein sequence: CASSQTQYEQYF. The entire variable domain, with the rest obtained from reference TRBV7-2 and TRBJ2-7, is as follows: GAGVSQSPSNKVTEKGKDVELRCDPISGHTALYWYRQSLGQGLEFLIYFQGNSAPDKSGLPSDRFSAERTGGSVSTLTIQRTQQEDSAVYLCASSQTQYEQYFGPGTRLTVT.

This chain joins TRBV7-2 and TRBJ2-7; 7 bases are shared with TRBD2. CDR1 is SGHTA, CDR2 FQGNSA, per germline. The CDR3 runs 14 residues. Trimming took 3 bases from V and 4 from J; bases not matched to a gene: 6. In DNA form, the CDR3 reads TGTGCCAGCAGCTTTGCGGGGAGGGGTTACGAGCAGTACTTC. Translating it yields CASSFAGRGYEQYF.

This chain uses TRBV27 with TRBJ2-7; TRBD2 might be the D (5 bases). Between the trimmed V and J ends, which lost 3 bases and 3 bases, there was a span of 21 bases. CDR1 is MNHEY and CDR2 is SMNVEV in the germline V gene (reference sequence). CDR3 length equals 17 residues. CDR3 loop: CASSLSAWRVDIYEQYF. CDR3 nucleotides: TGTGCCAGCAGTTTGTCCGCCTGGCGGGTAGATATCTACGAGCAGTACTTC.

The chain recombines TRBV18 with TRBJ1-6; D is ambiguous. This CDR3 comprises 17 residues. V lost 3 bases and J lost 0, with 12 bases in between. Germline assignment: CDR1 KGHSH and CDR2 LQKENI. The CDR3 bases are TGTGCCAGCTCACCCCGGGTCCCGAGCTCCTATAATTCACCCCTCCACTTT. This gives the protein CASSPRVPSSYNSPLHF.

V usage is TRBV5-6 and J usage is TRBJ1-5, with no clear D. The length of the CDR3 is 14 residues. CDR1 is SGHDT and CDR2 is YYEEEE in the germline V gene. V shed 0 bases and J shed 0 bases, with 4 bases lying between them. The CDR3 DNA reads TGTGCCAGCAGCTTGGGTAGTAGCAATCAGCCCCAGCATTTT. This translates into CASSLGSSNQPQHF. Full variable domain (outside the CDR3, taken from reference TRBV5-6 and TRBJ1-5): DAGVTQSPTHLIKTRGQQVTLRCSPKSGHDTVSWYQQALGQGPQFIFQYYEEEERQRGNFPDRFSGHQFPNYSSELNVNALLLGDSALYLCASSLGSSNQPQHFGDGTRLSIL.

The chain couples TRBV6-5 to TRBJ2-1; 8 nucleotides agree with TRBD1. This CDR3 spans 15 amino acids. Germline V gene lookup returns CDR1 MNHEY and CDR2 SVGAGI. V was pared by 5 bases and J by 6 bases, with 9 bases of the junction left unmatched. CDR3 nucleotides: TGTGCCAGCAGTCCCCAGGGGGCCCAAGTCAATGAGCAGTTCTTC. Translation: CASSPQGAQVNEQFF.

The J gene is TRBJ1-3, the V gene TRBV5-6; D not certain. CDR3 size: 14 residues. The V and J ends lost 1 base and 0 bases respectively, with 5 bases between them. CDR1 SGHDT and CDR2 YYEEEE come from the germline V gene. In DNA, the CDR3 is TGTGCCAGCAGCTTGTTAGTCTCTGGAAACACCATATATTTT. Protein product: CASSLLVSGNTIYF.

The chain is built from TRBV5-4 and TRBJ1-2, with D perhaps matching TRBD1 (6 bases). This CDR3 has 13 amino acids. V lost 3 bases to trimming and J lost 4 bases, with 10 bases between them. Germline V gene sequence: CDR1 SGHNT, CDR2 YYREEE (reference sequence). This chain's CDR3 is CASSSDRSYGYTF. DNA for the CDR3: TGTGCCAGCAGCTCGGACAGATCCTATGGCTACACCTTC.

This CDR3 reads CASSLGGRHFDEQYF. CDR3 bases: TGTGCCAGCAGCTTAGGAGGGCGACACTTCGACGAGCAGTACTTC. This rearrangement joins TRBV7-2 to TRBJ2-7; TRBD2 is a possible D gene (5 bases). Germline CDR1 and CDR2: SGHTA and FQGNSA. Trimming stripped 1 base from V and 5 bases from J, with 15 bases between. The CDR3 length is 15 residues.

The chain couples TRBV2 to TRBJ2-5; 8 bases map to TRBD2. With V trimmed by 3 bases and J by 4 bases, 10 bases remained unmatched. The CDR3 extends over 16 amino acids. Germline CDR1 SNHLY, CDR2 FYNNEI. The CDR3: CASSEFVSGAAETQYF. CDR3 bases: TGTGCCAGCAGTGAGTTTGTTAGCGGGGCTGCAGAGACCCAGTACTTC. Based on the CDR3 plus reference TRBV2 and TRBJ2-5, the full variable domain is EPEVTQTPSHQVTQMGQEVILRCVPISNHLYFYWYRQILGQKVEFLVSFYNNEISEKSEIFDDQFSVERPDGSNFTLKIRSTKLEDSAMYFCASSEFVSGAAETQYFGPGTRLLVL.

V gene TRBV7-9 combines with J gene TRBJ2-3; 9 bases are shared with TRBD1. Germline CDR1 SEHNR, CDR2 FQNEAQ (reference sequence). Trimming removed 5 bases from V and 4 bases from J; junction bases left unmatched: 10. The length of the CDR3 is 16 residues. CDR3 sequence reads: CASSVNGQGFADTQYF. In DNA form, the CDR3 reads TGTGCCAGCAGCGTTAACGGACAGGGGTTTGCAGATACGCAGTATTTT.

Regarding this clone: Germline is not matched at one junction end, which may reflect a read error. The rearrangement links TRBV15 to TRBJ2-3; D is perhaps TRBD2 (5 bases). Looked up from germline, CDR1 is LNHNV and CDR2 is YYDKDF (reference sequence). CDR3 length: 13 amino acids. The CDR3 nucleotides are TGTGCCACCAGCAGAGATCTGCGGCCCGCCGGGGATTTT. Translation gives CATSRDLRPAGDF. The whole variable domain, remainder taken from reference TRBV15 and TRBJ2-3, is DAMVIQNPRYQVTQFGKPVTLSCSQTLNHNVMYWYQQKSSQAPKLLFHYYDKDFNNEADTPDNFQSRRPNTSFCFLDIRSPGLGDTAMYLCATSRDLRPAGDFGPGTRLTVL.

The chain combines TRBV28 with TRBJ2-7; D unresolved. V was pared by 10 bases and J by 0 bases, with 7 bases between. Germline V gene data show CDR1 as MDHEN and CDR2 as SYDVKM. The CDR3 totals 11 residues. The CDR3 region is CATATSYEQYF. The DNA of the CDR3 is TGTGCCACCGCTACCTCCTACGAGCAGTACTTC.

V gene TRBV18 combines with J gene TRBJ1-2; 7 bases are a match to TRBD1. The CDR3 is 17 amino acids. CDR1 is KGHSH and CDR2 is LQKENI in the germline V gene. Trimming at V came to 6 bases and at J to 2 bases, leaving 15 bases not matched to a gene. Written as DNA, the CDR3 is TGTGCCAGCTCCCAAGGTGGCCGGGGACAGACCAACTATGGCTACACCTTC. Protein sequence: CASSQGGRGQTNYGYTF.